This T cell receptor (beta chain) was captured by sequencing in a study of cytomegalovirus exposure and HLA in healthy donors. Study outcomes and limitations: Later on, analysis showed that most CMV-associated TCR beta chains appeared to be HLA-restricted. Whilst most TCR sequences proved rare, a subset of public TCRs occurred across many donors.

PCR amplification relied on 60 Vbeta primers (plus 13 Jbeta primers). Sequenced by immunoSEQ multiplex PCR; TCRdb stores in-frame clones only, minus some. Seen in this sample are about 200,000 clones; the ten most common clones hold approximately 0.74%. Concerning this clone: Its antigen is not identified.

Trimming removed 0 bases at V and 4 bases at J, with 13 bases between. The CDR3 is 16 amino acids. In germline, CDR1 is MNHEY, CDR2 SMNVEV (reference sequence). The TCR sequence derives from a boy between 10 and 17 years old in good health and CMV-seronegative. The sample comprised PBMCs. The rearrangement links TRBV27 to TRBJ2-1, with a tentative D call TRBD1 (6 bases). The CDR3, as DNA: TGTGCCAGCAGTTTATCGGGCAGGGGTTATTACAATGAGCAGTTCTTC. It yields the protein CASSLSGRGYYNEQFF.